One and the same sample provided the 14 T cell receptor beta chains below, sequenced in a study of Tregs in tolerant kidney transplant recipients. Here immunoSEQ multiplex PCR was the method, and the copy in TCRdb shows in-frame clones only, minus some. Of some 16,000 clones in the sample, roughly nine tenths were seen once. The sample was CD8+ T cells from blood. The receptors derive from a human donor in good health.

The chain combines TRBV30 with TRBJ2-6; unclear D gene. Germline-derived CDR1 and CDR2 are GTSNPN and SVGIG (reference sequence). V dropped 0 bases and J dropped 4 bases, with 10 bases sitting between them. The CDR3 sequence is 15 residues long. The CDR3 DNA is TGTGCCTGGAGTGTAAAAGGCGGAGGGGCCAACGTCCTGACTTTC. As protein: CAWSVKGGGANVLTF. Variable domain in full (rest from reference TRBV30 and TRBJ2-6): SQTIHQWPATLVQPVGSPLSLECTVEGTSNPNLYWYRQAAGRGLQLLFYSVGIGQISSEVPQNLSASRPQDRQFILSSKKLLLSDSGFYLCAWSVKGGGANVLTFGAGSRLTVL.

The CDR3 sequence is CASSFGGRYEQYF. The CDR3 DNA reads as TGTGCCAGCAGCTTCGGGGGTCGGTACGAGCAGTACTTC. The rearrangement links TRBV7-2 to TRBJ2-7; a weak D match, TRBD2 (6 bases). Germline lookup yields CDR1 SGHTA and CDR2 FQGNSA. This CDR3 is built from 13 residues. V was trimmed by 3 bases and J by 4 bases, leaving 10 bases between them.

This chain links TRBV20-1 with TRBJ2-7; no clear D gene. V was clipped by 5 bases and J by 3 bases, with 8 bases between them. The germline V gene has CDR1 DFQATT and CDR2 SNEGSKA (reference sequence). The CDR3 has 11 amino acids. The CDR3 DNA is TGCAGTGCTGACACCGGCTACGAGCAGTACTTC. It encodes CSADTGYEQYF.

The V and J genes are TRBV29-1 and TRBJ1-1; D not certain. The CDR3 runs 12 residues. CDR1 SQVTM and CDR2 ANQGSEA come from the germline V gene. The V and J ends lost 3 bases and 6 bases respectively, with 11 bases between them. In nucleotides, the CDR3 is TGCAGCGTTGAGTCGGGTGGGCCTGAAGCTTTCTTT. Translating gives CSVESGGPEAFF.

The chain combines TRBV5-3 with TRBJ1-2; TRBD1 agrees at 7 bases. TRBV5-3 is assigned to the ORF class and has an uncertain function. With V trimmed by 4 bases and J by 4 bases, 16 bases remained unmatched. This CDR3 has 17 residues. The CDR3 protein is CARSQPNRDSLSYGYTF. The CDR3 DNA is TGTGCCAGAAGCCAGCCCAACCGGGACAGTCTATCCTATGGCTACACCTTC.

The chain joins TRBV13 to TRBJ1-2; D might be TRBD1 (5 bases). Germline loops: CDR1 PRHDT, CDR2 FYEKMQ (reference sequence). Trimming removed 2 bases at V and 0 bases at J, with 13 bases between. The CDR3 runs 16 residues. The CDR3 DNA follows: TGTGCCAGCAGCTTATCCGGCAGGGACTCTAACTATGGCTACACCTTC. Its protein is CASSLSGRDSNYGYTF.

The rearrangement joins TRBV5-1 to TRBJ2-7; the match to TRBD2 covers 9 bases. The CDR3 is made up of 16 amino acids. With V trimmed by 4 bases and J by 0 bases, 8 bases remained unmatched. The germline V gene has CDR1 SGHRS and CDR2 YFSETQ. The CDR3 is CASSPNSGRSSYEQYF. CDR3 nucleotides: TGCGCCAGCAGCCCCAATAGCGGGAGAAGCTCCTACGAGCAGTACTTC. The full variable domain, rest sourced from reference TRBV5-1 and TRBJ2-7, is KAGVTQTPRYLIKTRGQQVTLSCSPISGHRSVSWYQQTPGQGLQFLFEYFSETQRNKGNFPGRFSGRQFSNSRSEMNVSTLELGDSALYLCASSPNSGRSSYEQYFGPGTRLTVT.

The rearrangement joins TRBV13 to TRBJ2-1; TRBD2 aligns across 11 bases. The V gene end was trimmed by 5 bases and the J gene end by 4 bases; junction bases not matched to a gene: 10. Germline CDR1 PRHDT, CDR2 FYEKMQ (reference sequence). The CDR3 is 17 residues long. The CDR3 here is CASSGRELAGAYNEQFF. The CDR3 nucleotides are TGTGCCAGCAGCGGTAGGGAACTAGCGGGAGCTTACAATGAGCAGTTCTTC.

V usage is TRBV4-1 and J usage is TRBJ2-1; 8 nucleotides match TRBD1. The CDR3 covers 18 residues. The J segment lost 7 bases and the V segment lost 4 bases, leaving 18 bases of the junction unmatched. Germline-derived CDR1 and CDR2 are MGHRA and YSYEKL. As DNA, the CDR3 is TGCGCCAGCAGCCGAAGGGGGAAAGACAGGGGACGGTCTAATGAGCAGTTCTTC. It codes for CASSRRGKDRGRSNEQFF.

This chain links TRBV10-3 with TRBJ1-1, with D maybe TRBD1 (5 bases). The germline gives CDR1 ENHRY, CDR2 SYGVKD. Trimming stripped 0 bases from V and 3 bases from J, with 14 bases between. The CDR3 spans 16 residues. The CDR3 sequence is CAISESIGGADTEAFF. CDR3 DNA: TGTGCCATCAGTGAGTCGATTGGCGGGGCTGACACTGAAGCTTTCTTT.

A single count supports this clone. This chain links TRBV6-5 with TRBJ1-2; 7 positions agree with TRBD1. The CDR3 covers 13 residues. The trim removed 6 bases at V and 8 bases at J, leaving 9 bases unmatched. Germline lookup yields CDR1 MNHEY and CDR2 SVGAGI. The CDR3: CASRDDRAEGYTF. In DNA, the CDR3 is TGTGCCAGCAGGGACGACAGGGCGGAGGGCTACACCTTC.

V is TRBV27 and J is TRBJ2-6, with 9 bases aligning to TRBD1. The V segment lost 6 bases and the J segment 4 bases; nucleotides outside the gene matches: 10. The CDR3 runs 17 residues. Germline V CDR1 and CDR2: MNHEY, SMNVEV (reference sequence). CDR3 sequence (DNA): TGTGCCAGCAGCAACAGGGGGCTCGCTCTGGGGGCCAACGTCCTGACTTTC. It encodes CASSNRGLALGANVLTF.

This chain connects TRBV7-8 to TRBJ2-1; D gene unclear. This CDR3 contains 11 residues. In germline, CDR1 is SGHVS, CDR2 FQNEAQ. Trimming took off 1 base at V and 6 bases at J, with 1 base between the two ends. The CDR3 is CASSLGNEQFF. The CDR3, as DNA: TGTGCCAGCAGCTTAGGCAATGAGCAGTTCTTC.

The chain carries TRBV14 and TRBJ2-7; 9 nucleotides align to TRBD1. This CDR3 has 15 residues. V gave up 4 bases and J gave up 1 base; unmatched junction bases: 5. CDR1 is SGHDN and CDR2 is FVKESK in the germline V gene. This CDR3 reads CASSLGQGPSYEQYF. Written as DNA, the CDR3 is TGTGCCAGCAGCCTGGGACAGGGCCCTTCCTACGAGCAGTACTTC.